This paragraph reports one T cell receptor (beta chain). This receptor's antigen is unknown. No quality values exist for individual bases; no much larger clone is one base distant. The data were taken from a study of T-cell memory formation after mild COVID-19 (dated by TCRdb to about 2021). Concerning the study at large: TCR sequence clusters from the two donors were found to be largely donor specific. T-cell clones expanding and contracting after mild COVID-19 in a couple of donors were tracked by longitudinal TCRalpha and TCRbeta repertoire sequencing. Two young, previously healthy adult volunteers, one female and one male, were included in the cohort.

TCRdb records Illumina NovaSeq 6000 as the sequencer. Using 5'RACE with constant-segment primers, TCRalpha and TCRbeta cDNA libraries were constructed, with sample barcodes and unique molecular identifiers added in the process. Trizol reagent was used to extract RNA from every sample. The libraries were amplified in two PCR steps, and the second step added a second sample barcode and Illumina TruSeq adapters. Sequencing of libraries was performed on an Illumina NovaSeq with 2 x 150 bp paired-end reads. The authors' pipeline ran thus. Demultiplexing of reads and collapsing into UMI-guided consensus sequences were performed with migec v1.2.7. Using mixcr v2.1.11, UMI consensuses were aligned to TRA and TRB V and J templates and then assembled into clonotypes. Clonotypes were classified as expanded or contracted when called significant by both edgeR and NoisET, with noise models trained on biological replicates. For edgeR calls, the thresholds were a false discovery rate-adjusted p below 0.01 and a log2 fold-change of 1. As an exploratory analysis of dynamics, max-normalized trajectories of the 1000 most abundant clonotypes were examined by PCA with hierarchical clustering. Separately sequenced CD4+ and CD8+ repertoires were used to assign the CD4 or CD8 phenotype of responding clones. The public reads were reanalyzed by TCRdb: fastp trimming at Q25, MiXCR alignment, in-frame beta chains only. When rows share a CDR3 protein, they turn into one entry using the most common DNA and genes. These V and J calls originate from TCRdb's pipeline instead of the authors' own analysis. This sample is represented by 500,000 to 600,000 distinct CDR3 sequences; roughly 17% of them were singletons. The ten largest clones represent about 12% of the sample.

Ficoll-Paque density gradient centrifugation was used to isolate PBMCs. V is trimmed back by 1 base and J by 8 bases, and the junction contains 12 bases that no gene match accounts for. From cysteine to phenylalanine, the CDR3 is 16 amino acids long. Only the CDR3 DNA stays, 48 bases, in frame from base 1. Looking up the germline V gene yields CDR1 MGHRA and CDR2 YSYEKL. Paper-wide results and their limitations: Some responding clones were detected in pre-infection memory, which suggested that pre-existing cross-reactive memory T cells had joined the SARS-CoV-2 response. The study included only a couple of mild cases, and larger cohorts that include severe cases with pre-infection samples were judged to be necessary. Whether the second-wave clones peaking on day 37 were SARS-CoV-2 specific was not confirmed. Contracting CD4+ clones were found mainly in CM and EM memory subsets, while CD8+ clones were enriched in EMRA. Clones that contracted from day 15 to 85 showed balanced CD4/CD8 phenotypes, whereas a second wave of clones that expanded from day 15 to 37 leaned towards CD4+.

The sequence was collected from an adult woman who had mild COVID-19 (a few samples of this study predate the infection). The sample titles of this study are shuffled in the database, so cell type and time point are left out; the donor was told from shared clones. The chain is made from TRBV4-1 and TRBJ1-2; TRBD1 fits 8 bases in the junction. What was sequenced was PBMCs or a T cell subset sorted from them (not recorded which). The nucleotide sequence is TGCGCCAGCAGCCAAGCAGCCCGGACAGGGAATGACGGCTACACCTTC. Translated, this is CASSQAARTGNDGYTF.